The clone carrying this T cell receptor (beta chain) was found many times. The data derive from a study of T-cell reconstitution after alpha-beta-depleted transplantation in children. The library targeted TCRbeta and was prepared with unique molecular identifiers. TCRdb processed the PCR reads anew with MiXCR; each CDR3 protein has one entry. The sample records about 610,000 distinct CDR3 sequences, roughly a tenth being singletons. Trimming left V 3 bases short and J 0 bases short, with 14 bases between. CDR3 size: 16 residues. Germline V gives CDR1 SGHDT, CDR2 YYEEEE. The material sequenced was PBMCs from the stem cell graft donor, taken from the stem cell graft. This sequence originates from a human donor who donated a stem cell graft to a child with acute myeloid leukemia. This rearrangement joins TRBV5-6 to TRBJ2-3; D not resolved. The CDR3: CASSWYGAASTDTQYF. CDR3 sequence (DNA): TGTGCCAGCAGCTGGTACGGCGCGGCTAGCACAGATACGCAGTATTTT. The whole variable domain, remainder taken from reference TRBV5-6 and TRBJ2-3, is DAGVTQSPTHLIKTRGQQVTLRCSPKSGHDTVSWYQQALGQGPQFIFQYYEEEERQRGNFPDRFSGHQFPNYSSELNVNALLLGDSALYLCASSWYGAASTDTQYFGPGTRLTVL.